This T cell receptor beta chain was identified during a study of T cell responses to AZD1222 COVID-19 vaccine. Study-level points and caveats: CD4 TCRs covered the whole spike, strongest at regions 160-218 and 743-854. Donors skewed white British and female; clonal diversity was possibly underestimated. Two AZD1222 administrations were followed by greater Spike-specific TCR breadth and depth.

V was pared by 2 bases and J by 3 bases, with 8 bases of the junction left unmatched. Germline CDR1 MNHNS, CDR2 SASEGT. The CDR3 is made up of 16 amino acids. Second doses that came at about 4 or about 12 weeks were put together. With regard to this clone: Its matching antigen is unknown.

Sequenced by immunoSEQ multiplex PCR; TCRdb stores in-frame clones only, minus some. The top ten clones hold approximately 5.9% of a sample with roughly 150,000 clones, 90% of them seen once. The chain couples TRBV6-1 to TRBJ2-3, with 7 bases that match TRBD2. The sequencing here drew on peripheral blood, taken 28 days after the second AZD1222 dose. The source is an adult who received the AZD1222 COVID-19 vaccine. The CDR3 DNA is TGTGCCAGCAGTGAAATGGGCGGGAGCACGACAGATACGCAGTATTTT. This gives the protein CASSEMGGSTTDTQYF.